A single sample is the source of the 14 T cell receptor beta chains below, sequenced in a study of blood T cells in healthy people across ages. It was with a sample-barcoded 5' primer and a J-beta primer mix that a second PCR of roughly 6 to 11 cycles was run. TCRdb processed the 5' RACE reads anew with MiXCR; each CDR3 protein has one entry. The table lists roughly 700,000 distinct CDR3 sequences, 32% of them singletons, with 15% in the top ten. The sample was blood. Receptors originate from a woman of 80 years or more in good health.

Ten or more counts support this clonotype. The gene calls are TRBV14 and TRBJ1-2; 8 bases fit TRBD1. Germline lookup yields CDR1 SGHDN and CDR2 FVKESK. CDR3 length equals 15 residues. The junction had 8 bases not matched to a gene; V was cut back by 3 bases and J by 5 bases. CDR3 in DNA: TGTGCCAGCAGCCACCGAGGACAGGGCGATTATGGCTACACCTTC. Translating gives CASSHRGQGDYGYTF.

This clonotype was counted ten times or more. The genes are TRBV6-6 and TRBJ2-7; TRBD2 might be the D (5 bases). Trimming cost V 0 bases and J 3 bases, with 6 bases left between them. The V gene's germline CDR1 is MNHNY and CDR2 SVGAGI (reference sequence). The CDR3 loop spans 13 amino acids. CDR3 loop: CASSYSRVYEQYF. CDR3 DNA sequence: TGTGCCAGCAGTTACTCGAGGGTCTACGAGCAGTACTTC.

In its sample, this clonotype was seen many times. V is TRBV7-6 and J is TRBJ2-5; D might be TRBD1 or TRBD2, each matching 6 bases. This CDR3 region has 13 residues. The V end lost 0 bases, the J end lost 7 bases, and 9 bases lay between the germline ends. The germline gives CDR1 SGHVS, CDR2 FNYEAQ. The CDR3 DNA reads TGTGCCAGCAGCTTAGCGGGGGGCTCGACCCAGTACTTC. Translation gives CASSLAGGSTQYF. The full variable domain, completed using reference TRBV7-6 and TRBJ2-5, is GAGVSQSPRYKVTKRGQDVALRCDPISGHVSLYWYRQALGQGPEFLTYFNYEAQQDKSGLPNDRFSAERPEGSISTLTIQRTEQRDSAMYRCASSLAGGSTQYFGPGTRLLVL.

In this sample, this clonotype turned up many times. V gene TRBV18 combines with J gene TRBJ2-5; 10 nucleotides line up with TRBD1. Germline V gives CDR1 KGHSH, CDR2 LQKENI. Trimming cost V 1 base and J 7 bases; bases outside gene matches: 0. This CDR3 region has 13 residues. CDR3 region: CASSPRDRGTQYF. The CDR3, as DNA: TGTGCCAGCTCACCACGGGACAGGGGGACCCAGTACTTC.

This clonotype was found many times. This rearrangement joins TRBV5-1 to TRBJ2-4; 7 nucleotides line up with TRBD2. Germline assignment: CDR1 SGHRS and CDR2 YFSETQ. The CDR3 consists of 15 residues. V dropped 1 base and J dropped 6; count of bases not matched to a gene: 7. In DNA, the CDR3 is TGCGCCAGCAGCTTGCTAGCTGGGGAGGGAAACATTCAGTACTTC. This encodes CASSLLAGEGNIQYF.

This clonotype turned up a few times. CDR3 DNA sequence: TGCAGTGCTAGTCGTGGGTATAGCAATCAGCCCCAGCATTTT. Residues: CSASRGYSNQPQHF. This chain links TRBV20-1 with TRBJ1-5, with D hard to call. Germline values: CDR1 DFQATT, CDR2 SNEGSKA (reference sequence). Trimming cost V 3 bases and J 0 bases, with 9 bases left between them. The CDR3 consists of 14 residues.

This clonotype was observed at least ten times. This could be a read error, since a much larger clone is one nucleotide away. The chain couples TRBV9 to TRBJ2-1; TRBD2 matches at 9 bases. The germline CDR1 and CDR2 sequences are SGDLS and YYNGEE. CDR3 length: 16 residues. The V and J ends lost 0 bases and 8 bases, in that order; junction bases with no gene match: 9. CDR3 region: CASSVEWAGGRDEQFF. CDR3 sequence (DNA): TGTGCCAGCAGCGTAGAATGGGCGGGGGGGCGGGATGAGCAGTTCTTC.

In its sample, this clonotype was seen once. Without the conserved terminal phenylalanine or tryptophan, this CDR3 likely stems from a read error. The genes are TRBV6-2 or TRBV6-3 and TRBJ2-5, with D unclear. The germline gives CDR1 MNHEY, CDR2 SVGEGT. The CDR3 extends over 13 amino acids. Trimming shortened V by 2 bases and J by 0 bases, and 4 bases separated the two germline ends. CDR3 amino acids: CASSYEHQETQYL. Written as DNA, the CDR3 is TGTGCCAGCAGTTACGAACACCAAGAGACCCAGTACTTA.

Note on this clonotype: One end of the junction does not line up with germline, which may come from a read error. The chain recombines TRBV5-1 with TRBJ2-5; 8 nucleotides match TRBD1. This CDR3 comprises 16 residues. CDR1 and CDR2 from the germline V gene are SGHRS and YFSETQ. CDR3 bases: TGCGCCAGCGGCTTGATGGCAGGGGGCCTTTTGGAGACCCAGTACTTC. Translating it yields CASGLMAGGLLETQYF.

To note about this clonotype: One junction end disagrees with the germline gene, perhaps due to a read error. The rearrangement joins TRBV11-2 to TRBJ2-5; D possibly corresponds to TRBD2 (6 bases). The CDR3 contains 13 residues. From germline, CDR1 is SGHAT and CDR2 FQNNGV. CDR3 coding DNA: TGTACCAGCAGCCCCCGACTAGGGGAGACCCAGTACTTC. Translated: CTSSPRLGETQYF.

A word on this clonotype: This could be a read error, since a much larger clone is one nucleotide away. This CDR3 is CSSSDYNYGYTF. The DNA of the CDR3 is TGTTCCAGCAGCGACTATAACTATGGCTACACCTTC. The chain is built from TRBV7-9 and TRBJ1-2, with unresolved D. This CDR3 region has 12 residues. Germline assignment: CDR1 SEHNR and CDR2 FQNEAQ (reference sequence).

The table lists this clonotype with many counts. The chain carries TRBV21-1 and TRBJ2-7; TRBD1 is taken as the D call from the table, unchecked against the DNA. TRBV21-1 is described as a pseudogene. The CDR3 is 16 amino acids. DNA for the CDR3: TGTGCCAGCAGCAAATCCGGGTTAAGGGCTCAGTACGAGCAGTACTTC. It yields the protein CASSKSGLRAQYEQYF.

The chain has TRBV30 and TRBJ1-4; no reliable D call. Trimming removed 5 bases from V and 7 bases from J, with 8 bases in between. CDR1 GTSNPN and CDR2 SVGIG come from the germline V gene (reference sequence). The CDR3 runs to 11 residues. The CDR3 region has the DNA TGTGCCTGGGTGGGCGGTGAAAAACTGTTTTTT. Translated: CAWVGGEKLFF.

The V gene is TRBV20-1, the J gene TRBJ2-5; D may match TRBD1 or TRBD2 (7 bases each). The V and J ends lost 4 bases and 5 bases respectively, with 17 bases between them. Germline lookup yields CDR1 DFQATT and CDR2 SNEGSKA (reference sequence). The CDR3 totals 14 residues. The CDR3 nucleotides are TGCAGTGCTACCGGACAGGCCGGGGGGGAGACCCAGTACTTC. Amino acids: CSATGQAGGETQYF.